The rows below give T cell receptor beta chains drawn from one sample of a study of glioma-infiltrating T cells. TCRdb analysed the multiplex PCR reads with MiXCR anew, one entry per CDR3 protein. The sample holds about 94,000 distinct CDR3 sequences, roughly 23% seen once. The sequenced material came from glioma tissue, nonneoplastic brain tissue, or PBMCs (not recorded which). Receptors originate from a human donor with low-grade glioma or glioblastoma, undergoing nonglioma brain surgery, or in good health (not recorded which). The CDR3 runs from the conserved cysteine through the conserved F or W. D genes are given only for firm matches. Size values are once, few and many counts, or a class for expanded clones, and some rows have none.

v_gene	j_gene	abundance	d_gene	CDR3nt	CDR3aa
TRBV4-1	TRBJ2-1	few	TRBD2	TGCGCCAGCAGCCAAGTTGGCGGGAGCCACTACAATGAGCAGTTCTTC	CASSQVGGSHYNEQFF
TRBV2	TRBJ1-3	-	-	TGTGCCAGCAGTGACAGCGGGGTTAAGAACACCATATATTTT	CASSDSGVKNTIYF
TRBV18	TRBJ1-3	many	-	TGTGCCAGCTCAGGACAGTTCTCTGGAAACACCATATATTTT	CASSGQFSGNTIYF
TRBV7-9	TRBJ2-7	-	-	TGTGCCAGCAGCTGGGATGGTGGGGCCTACGAGCAGTACTTC	CASSWDGGAYEQYF
TRBV28	TRBJ2-1	many	-	TGTGCCAGGCCATCGGGGGTTTCGCAGTTCTTC	CARPSGVSQFF
TRBV6-1	TRBJ1-6	many	-	TGTGCCAGCAGGGACCCTAGCTCCTATAATTCACCCCTCCACTTT	CASRDPSSYNSPLHF
TRBV19	TRBJ1-2	many	-	TGTGCCAGTAGTGCCGACTTTCGCTATGGCTACACCTTC	CASSADFRYGYTF
TRBV29-1	TRBJ1-2	-	-	TGCAGCGTTGGAGAACCTCGGGCGTATTTCTATGGCTACACCTTC	CSVGEPRAYFYGYTF
TRBV6-5	TRBJ1-1	-	-	TGTGTTAGCAGTTACTCGAGGAACACTGAAGCTTTCTTT	CVSSYSRNTEAFF
TRBV3-1	TRBJ1-5	many	-	TGTGCCAGCAGCCAAGATTTGGTCCAGCCCCAGCATTTT	CASSQDLVQPQHF
TRBV18	TRBJ1-5	many	-	TGTGCCAGCTCACCAAACACTGATAGCAATCAGCCCCAGCATTTT	CASSPNTDSNQPQHF
TRBV29-1	TRBJ2-1	-	-	TGCAGCGTTGGATTACCTACCTACAATGAGCAGTTCTTC	CSVGLPTYNEQFF